This T cell receptor beta chain was recovered during a study of blood T cell repertoires in COVID-19. For the study at large: In each case, the material was cDNA or gDNA derived from T cells, B-cell-depleted T cells, or PBMCs.

Cohort placement rested on clinical history that participants reported themselves. Produced via immunoSEQ multiplex PCR; TCRdb's table is partial and in-frame only. Of roughly 500,000 clones listed, roughly 88% are singletons. The CDR3 spans 15 residues. CDR1 is LNHNV, CDR2 YYDKDF, per germline (reference sequence). The trim removed 5 bases at V and 9 bases at J, leaving 14 bases unmatched. This TCR was recovered from a woman aged 40 to 50 who had recovered from COVID-19. The chain uses TRBV15 and TRBJ1-2, with 8 bases identical to TRBD1. Sequenced sample: PBMCs or T cells enriched from blood (not recorded which). CDR3 protein: CATSESVSGGASYTF. The CDR3 DNA follows: TGTGCCACCAGCGAAAGTGTTTCAGGGGGCGCGAGCTACACCTTC.